Listed below are T cell receptor beta chains from one sample, sequenced in a study of blood T cell repertoires in COVID-19. Clones were sequenced by immunoSEQ multiplex PCR, and TCRdb holds only the in-frame ones, with some missing. The data contain under 150,000 clones, about nine tenths of them singletons. Sequenced: peripheral blood. These receptors were obtained from a human donor in a cohort sampled during active COVID-19. CDR3s include the opening cysteine and the closing phenylalanine or tryptophan. D genes are given only for firm matches. Not every row has a clone size; where given, it reads once, few, many or a size class.

>TRBJ1-5|TRBV2|few|.
CASSEYGGVNQPQHF
TGTGCCAGCAGTGAATACGGAGGGGTAAATCAGCCCCAGCATTTT
>TRBJ1-6|TRBV6-5|.|.
CASSTRTADSPLHF
TGTGCCAGCAGTACCCGGACAGCCGATTCACCCCTCCACTTT
>TRBJ2-2|TRBV9|.|TRBD2
CASSVVAGGNTGELFF
TGTGCCAGCAGCGTAGTAGCGGGGGGGAACACCGGGGAGCTGTTTTTT
>TRBJ1-1|TRBV5-5|.|.
CASSSAGAPEAFF
TGTGCCAGCAGCTCGGCAGGGGCCCCTGAAGCTTTCTTT
>TRBJ2-1|TRBV6-6|.|.
CASSYGGQDYLDEQFF
TGTGCCAGCAGTTACGGAGGACAGGACTATTTGGATGAGCAGTTCTTC
>TRBJ1-4|TRBV19|many|.
CASSIRSSEKLFF
TGTGCCAGTAGTATTCGTTCGAGTGAAAAACTGTTTTTT
>TRBJ1-5|TRBV27|.|TRBD1
CASRPGQGGSQPQHF
TGTGCCAGCAGGCCGGGACAGGGAGGGAGTCAGCCCCAGCATTTT
>TRBJ2-1|TRBV9|.|.
CASSLGRGKQFF
TGTGCCAGCAGCCTTGGACGGGGGAAGCAGTTCTTC
>TRBJ1-2|TRBV30|few|.
CAWRSAGVYGYTF
TGTGCCTGGCGGTCGGCAGGGGTGTATGGCTACACCTTC
>TRBJ2-1|TRBV7-3|.|TRBD1
CASSFSGQGTYNEQFF
TGTGCCAGCAGCTTTTCGGGACAGGGGACCTACAATGAGCAGTTCTTC
>TRBJ1-2|TRBV7-6|.|TRBD1
CASSLARGGTGASVRGYTF
TGTGCCAGCAGCTTAGCGAGGGGCGGGACAGGGGCCTCCGTGCGTGGCTACACCTTC
>TRBJ2-1|TRBV27|.|TRBD2
CASRPSGPPGDEQFF
TGTGCCAGCAGGCCTAGCGGGCCACCTGGGGATGAGCAGTTCTTC
>TRBJ1-2|TRBV5-8|.|TRBD1
CASSFETGASYGYTF
TGTGCCAGCAGCTTCGAGACAGGGGCCTCCTATGGCTACACCTTC
>TRBJ1-1|TRBV19|.|TRBD1
CASSIWPTGGEAFF
TGTGCCAGTAGTATATGGCCAACAGGGGGCGAAGCTTTCTTT
>TRBJ2-3|TRBV2|.|.
CASSYQYTQYF
TGTGCCAGCAGTTACCAGTATACGCAGTATTTT
>TRBJ2-1|TRBV3-1/TRBV3-2|.|TRBD2
CASRGSGGVNEQFF
TGTGCCAGCAGGGGCAGCGGGGGGGTCAATGAGCAGTTCTTC
>TRBJ2-3|TRBV4-1|.|TRBD1
CASSLSGGQGTDTQYF
TGCGCCAGCAGCCTCTCTGGGGGACAGGGCACAGATACGCAGTATTTT
>TRBJ2-7|TRBV9|.|TRBD2
CASSVGHGGAYEQYF
TGTGCCAGCAGCGTAGGACATGGGGGGGCCTACGAGCAGTACTTC
>TRBJ1-2|TRBV5-6|.|.
CASSLDERMRGYTF
TGTGCCAGCAGCTTGGACGAGCGAATGAGGGGCTACACCTTC
>TRBJ1-5|TRBV28|few|.
CASSYGSNQPQHF
TGTGCCAGCAGTTACGGTAGCAATCAGCCCCAGCATTTT
>TRBJ2-1|TRBV9|.|TRBD1
CASSVGGTGLNEQFF
TGTGCCAGCAGCGTAGGAGGGACAGGGTTAAATGAGCAGTTCTTC
>TRBJ2-2|TRBV7-7|once|.
CASSLAEGNTGELFF
TGTGCCAGCAGCTTAGCGGAGGGGAACACCGGGGAGCTGTTTTTT
>TRBJ2-3|TRBV4-1|once|.
CASSQAGFGTDTQYF
TGCGCCAGCAGCCAAGCCGGGTTTGGTACAGATACGCAGTATTTT
>TRBJ1-1|TRBV7-9|.|.
CASSLGFGTEAFF
TGTGCCAGCAGCTTAGGCTTCGGCACTGAAGCTTTCTTT
>TRBJ2-7|TRBV19|few|TRBD1
CASSTGQNSYEQYF
TGTGCCAGTAGTACGGGACAGAACTCCTACGAGCAGTACTTC
>TRBJ1-3|TRBV9|.|.
CASSATDFSGNTIYF
TGTGCCAGCAGCGCGACAGATTTCTCTGGAAACACCATATATTTT
>TRBJ2-5|TRBV7-2|.|TRBD2
CASSLSGGGAETQYF
TGTGCCAGCAGCTTAAGCGGCGGGGGGGCTGAGACCCAGTACTTC
>TRBJ1-1|TRBV9|.|.
CASSVGQVNTEAFF
TGTGCCAGCAGCGTAGGACAGGTGAACACTGAAGCTTTCTTT
>TRBJ1-5|TRBV5-6|.|.
CASGTQNGAQHF
TGTGCCAGCGGGACTCAGAATGGAGCCCAGCATTTT
>TRBJ1-2|TRBV11-2|.|TRBD1
CASSLNRDRGGYTF
TGTGCCAGCAGCTTAAACCGGGACAGAGGCGGCTACACCTTC